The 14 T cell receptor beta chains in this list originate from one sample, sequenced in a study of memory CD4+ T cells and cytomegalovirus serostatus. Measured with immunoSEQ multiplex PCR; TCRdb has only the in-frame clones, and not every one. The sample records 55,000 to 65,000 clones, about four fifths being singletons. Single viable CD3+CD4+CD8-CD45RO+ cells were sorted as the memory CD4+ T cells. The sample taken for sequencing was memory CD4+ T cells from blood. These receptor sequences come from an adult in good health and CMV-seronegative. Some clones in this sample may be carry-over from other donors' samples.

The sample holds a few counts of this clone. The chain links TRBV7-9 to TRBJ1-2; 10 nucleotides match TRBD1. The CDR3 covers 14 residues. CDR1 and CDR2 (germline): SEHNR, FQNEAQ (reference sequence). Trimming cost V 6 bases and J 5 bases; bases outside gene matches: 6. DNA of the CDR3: TGTGCCAGCAGTTGGGACAGGGGCGGGTATGGCTACACCTTC. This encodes CASSWDRGGYGYTF.

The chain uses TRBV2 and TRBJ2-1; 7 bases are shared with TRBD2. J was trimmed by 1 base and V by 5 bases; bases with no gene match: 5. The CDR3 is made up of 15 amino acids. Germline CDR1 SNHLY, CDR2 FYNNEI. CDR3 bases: TGTGCCAGCAGTCTGCGGGAGCGTTCCTACAATGAGCAGTTCTTC. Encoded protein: CASSLRERSYNEQFF.

The CDR3 is CASSLGRLAGAYEQYF. The CDR3 nucleotides are TGTGCCAGCAGCTTAGGTAGGCTAGCGGGAGCCTACGAGCAGTACTTC. The chain has TRBV11-2 and TRBJ2-7; TRBD2 agrees at 10 bases. CDR1 is SGHAT and CDR2 is FQNNGV in the germline V gene. CDR3 length: 16 amino acids. Trimming removed 1 base from V and 2 bases from J; junction bases left unmatched: 5.

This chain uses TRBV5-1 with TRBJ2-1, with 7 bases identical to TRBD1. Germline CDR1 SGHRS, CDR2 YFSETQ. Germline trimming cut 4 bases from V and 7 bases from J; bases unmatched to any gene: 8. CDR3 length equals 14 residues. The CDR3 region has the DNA TGCGCCAGCAGCGTGGGACAGCGCCTAAATGAGCAGTTCTTC. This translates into CASSVGQRLNEQFF.

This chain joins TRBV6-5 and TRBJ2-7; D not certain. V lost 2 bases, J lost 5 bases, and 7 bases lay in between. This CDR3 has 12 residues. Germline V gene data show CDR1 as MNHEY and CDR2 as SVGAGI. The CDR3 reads CASSYILHEQYF. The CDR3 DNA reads TGTGCCAGCAGTTACATCCTGCACGAGCAGTACTTC.

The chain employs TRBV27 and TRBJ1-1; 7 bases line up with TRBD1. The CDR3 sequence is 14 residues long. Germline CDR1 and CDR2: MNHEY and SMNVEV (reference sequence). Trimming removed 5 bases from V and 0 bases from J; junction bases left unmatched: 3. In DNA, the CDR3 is TGTGCCAGCAGTGGGACAGTTATGAACACTGAAGCTTTCTTT. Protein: CASSGTVMNTEAFF.

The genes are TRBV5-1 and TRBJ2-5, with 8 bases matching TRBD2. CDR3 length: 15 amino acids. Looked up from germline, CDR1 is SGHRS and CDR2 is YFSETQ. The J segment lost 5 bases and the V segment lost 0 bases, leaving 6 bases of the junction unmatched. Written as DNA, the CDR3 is TGCGCCAGCAGCTTGGCAGCGGGGGCGGGGGAGACCCAGTACTTC. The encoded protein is CASSLAAGAGETQYF.

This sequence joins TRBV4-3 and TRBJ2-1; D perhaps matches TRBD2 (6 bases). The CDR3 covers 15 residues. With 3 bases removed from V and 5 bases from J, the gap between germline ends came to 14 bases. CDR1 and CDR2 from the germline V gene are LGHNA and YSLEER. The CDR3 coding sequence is TGCGCCAGCAGCCACGCCGGGGAGGCTCACAATGAGCAGTTCTTC. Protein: CASSHAGEAHNEQFF.

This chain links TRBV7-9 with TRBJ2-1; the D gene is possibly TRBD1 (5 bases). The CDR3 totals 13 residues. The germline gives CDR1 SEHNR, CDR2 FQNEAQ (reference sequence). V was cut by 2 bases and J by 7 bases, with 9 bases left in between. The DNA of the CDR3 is TGTGCCAGCAGCTTAAAAGGGGAAAATGAGCAGTTCTTC. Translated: CASSLKGENEQFF.

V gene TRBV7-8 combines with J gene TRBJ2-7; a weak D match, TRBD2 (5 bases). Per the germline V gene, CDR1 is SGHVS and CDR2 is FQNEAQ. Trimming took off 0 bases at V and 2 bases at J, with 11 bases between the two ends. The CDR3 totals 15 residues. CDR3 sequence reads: CASSLATGRPYEQYF. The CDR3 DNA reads TGTGCCAGCAGCTTAGCCACGGGGAGACCCTACGAGCAGTACTTC.

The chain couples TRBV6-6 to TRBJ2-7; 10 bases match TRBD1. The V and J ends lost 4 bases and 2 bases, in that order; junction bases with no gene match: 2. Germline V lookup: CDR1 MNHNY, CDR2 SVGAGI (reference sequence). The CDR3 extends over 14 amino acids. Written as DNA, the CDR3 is TGTGCCAGCAGTTTCGGGACAGGGGCCTACGAGCAGTACTTC. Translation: CASSFGTGAYEQYF.

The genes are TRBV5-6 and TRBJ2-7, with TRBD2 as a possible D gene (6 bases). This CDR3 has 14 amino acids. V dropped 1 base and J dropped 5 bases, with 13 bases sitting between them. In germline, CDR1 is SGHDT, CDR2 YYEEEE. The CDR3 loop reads CASSLMGGGHEQYF. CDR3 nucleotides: TGTGCCAGCAGCTTGATGGGGGGAGGCCACGAGCAGTACTTC.

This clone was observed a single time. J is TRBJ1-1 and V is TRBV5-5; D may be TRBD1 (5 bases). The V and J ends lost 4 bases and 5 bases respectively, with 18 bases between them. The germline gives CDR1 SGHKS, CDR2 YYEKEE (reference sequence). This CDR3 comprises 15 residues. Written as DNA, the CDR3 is TGTGCCAGCAGCCGGACGAACCCAGAGGGGACTGAAGCTTTCTTT. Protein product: CASSRTNPEGTEAFF.

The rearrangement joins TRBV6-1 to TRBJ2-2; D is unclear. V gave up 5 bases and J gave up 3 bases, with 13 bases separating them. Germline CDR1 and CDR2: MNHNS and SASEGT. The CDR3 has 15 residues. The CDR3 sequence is CASSREGPYTGELFF. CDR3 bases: TGTGCCAGCAGTAGGGAAGGACCGTACACCGGGGAGCTGTTTTTT.